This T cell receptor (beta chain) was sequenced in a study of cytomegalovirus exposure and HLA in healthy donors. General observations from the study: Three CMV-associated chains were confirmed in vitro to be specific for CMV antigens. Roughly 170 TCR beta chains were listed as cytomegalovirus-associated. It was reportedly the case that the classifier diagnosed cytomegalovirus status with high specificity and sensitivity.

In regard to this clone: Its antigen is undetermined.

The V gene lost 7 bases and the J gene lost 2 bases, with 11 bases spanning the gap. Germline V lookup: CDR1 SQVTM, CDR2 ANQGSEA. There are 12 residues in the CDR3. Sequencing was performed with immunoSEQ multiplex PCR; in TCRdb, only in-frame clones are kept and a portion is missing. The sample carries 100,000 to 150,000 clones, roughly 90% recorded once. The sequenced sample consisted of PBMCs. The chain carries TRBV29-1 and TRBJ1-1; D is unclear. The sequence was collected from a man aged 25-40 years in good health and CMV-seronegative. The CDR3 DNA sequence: TGCAGCGATTGGAGTGTAAACACTGAAGCTTTCTTT. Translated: CSDWSVNTEAFF. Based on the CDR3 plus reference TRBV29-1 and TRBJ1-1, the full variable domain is SAVISQKPSRDICQRGTSLTIQCQVDSQVTMMFWYRQQPGQSLTLIATANQGSEATYESGFVIDKFPISRPNLTFSTLTVSNMSPEDSSIYLCSDWSVNTEAFFGQGTRLTVV.